A selection of T cell receptor beta chains follows, all from one sample in a study of blood T cells in healthy people across ages. TCRdb re-analysed the 5' RACE reads in MiXCR, keeping a single row per CDR3 protein. The data hold roughly 1.5 million distinct CDR3 sequences, with roughly 43% observed a single time. Sequencing was performed on blood. The source is a woman aged 18-30 years in good health. Both conserved end residues are part of each CDR3. D genes are given only for firm matches. Clone size is shown for a subset of rows, as once, few, many or a class of expanded clone.

d_call,j_call,clone_size,v_call,cdr3_aa,cdr3_nt
.,TRBJ1-1,.,TRBV27,CASSPRGGFMNTEAFF,TGTGCCAGCAGTCCGAGGGGTGGGTTCATGAACACTGAAGCTTTCTTT
.,TRBJ1-4,few,TRBV25-1,CASSEFYGGPQGKLFF,TGTGCCAGCAGTGAATTTTACGGCGGCCCGCAGGGAAAACTGTTTTTT
.,TRBJ2-1,.,TRBV20-1,CSALSFSGTNYNEQFF,TGCAGTGCTCTTTCGTTCAGCGGGACAAACTACAATGAGCAGTTCTTC
.,TRBJ2-3,few,TRBV10-3,CAISESGPESDTQYF,TGTGCCATCAGTGAGTCCGGACCCGAGTCAGATACGCAGTATTTT
.,TRBJ1-4,.,TRBV15,CATSRARTDPNEKLFF,TGTGCCACCAGCAGAGCCCGGACCGATCCTAATGAAAAACTGTTTTTT
.,TRBJ1-3,few,TRBV20-1,CSAQDGGYTIYF,TGCAGTGCTCAGGACGGGGGATACACCATATATTTT
.,TRBJ1-2,.,TRBV10-3,CATKLGATYGYTF,TGTGCCACGAAGTTAGGGGCAACCTATGGCTACACCTTC
.,TRBJ2-7,.,TRBV6-2/TRBV6-3,CASSQDTIPYEQYF,TGTGCCAGCAGTCAGGACACCATACCCTACGAGCAGTACTTC
TRBD2,TRBJ2-5,.,TRBV10-3,CAISDHGTSGGPQETQYF,TGTGCCATCAGTGACCACGGGACTAGCGGGGGGCCTCAAGAGACCCAGTACTTC
.,TRBJ1-4,once,TRBV20-1,CSARDLEGSGEKLFF,TGCAGTGCTAGAGATTTAGAGGGGTCGGGGGAAAAACTGTTTTTT
.,TRBJ2-7,.,TRBV7-2,CASSFGLPPYEQYF,TGTGCCAGCAGCTTTGGACTGCCCCCCTACGAGCAGTACTTC
.,TRBJ1-4,.,TRBV5-1,CASSLAGRVPTNEKLFF,TGCGCCAGCAGCTTGGCCGGAAGGGTCCCAACTAATGAAAAACTGTTTTTT
TRBD2,TRBJ2-1,few,TRBV20-1,CSRGGLVWHEQFF,TGCAGTAGGGGGGGACTAGTTTGGCATGAGCAGTTCTTC
.,TRBJ2-5,.,TRBV20-1,CSAMTVPGETQYF,TGCAGTGCTATGACAGTCCCCGGGGAGACCCAGTACTTC
.,TRBJ1-2,few,TRBV7-9,CASSPHYESSYGYTF,TGTGCCAGCAGCCCACATTATGAGAGCAGCTATGGCTACACCTTC
.,TRBJ2-7,.,TRBV7-2,CASSLVPDTTYEQYF,TGTGCCAGCAGCTTAGTCCCTGACACTACCTACGAGCAGTACTTC
.,TRBJ1-2,.,TRBV27,CAGSLGALYGYTF,TGTGCCGGCAGTTTAGGGGCCCTCTATGGCTACACCTTC
.,TRBJ2-1,few,TRBV3-1,CASSQDEQNNEQFF,TGTGCCAGCAGCCAAGATGAGCAGAACAATGAGCAGTTCTTC
TRBD2,TRBJ2-1,few,TRBV6-5,CASSARLATEQFF,TGTGCCAGCAGTGCCCGACTAGCTACTGAGCAGTTCTTC
TRBD2,TRBJ2-5,many,TRBV20-1,CSAREQLAGDSETQYF,TGCAGTGCTAGAGAGCAACTAGCGGGAGATTCTGAGACCCAGTACTTC
TRBD1,TRBJ1-2,few,TRBV18,CASSHRQGPRDYGYTF,TGTGCCAGCTCACATCGACAGGGTCCAAGGGACTATGGCTACACCTTC
.,TRBJ2-1,.,TRBV30,CAWTGGTEQFF,TGTGCCTGGACTGGGGGGACTGAGCAGTTCTTC
.,TRBJ2-4,.,TRBV20-1,CSARDLLAKNIQYF,TGCAGTGCTAGAGATCTGCTAGCCAAAAACATTCAGTACTTC
.,TRBJ2-7,.,TRBV28,CASSKLGVGIYEQYF,TGTGCCAGCAGTAAGCTAGGGGTCGGGATCTACGAGCAGTACTTC
.,TRBJ2-7,few,TRBV27,CASGGGYHEQYF,TGTGCTTCCGGCGGGGGCTACCACGAGCAGTACTTC
.,TRBJ2-5,.,TRBV7-2,CASSSDLGLETQYF,TGTGCCAGCAGCTCCGATCTAGGTCTAGAGACCCAGTACTTC
.,TRBJ1-5,few,TRBV25-1,CASSAEVGNQPQHF,TGTGCCAGCAGTGCGGAGGTGGGCAATCAGCCCCAGCATTTT
.,TRBJ2-3,few,TRBV6-4,CASSVLPGAIDTQYF,TGTGCCAGCAGTGTCCTTCCGGGGGCCATTGATACGCAGTATTTT
.,TRBJ2-4,.,TRBV20-1,CSADDVYKNIQYF,TGCAGTGCTGACGACGTTTACAAAAACATTCAGTACTTC
.,TRBJ2-7,.,TRBV20-1,CSDRVRKPLYEQYF,TGCAGTGATAGAGTCCGAAAACCCCTCTACGAGCAGTACTTC
TRBD1,TRBJ1-1,few,TRBV5-6,CASSLLDRATEAFF,TGTGCCAGCAGCTTATTGGACAGGGCCACTGAAGCTTTCTTT
TRBD1,TRBJ2-1,.,TRBV7-9,CASSRQGGEETKFF,TGTGCCAGCAGCCGACAGGGGGGGGAAGAGACCAAGTTCTTC
TRBD1,TRBJ2-4,.,TRBV6-5,CASSYPGTGGFATAKNIQYF,TGTGCCAGCAGCTACCCCGGGACAGGGGGCTTCGCTACGGCCAAAAACATTCAGTACTTC
.,TRBJ2-7,.,TRBV29-1,CSVDSPKGQYF,TGCAGCGTTGATTCTCCGAAAGGGCAGTACTTC
.,TRBJ2-1,.,TRBV19,CAGRAGYEEQFF,TGTGCCGGTAGGGCAGGGTATGAGGAGCAGTTCTTC
.,TRBJ2-7,many,TRBV7-2,CASSLSLADEQYF,TGTGCCAGCAGCTTAAGTCTAGCCGACGAGCAGTACTTC
.,TRBJ1-6,.,TRBV5-1,CASSGGTFNSPLHF,TGCGCCAGCAGCGGCGGGACGTTTAATTCACCCCTCCACTTT
TRBD1,TRBJ2-7,many,TRBV12-3/TRBV12-4,CASSFGQDEQYF,TGTGCCAGCAGTTTTGGACAGGACGAGCAGTACTTC
.,TRBJ1-2,.,TRBV3-1,CASSQVVGRTNYGYTF,TGTGCCAGCAGCCAAGTTGTGGGGCGCACTAACTATGGCTACACCTTC
.,TRBJ2-2,.,TRBV6-5,CASSDSTGFTGELFF,TGTGCCAGCAGTGATTCAACGGGGTTCACCGGGGAGCTGTTTTTT
.,TRBJ2-1,few,TRBV7-9,CASSLRTGGLDEQFF,TGTGCCAGCAGCTTAAGAACTGGGGGCTTGGATGAGCAGTTCTTC
TRBD2,TRBJ2-3,.,TRBV27,CASNFLGAGGRGKKDTQYF,TGTGCCAGCAACTTTTTGGGTGCGGGAGGGAGGGGGAAGAAAGATACGCAGTATTTT
.,TRBJ1-2,few,TRBV13,CASSLPLGGASNYGYTF,TGTGCCAGCAGCCTCCCCTTGGGGGGGGCGAGCAACTATGGCTACACCTTC
.,TRBJ2-1,many,TRBV21-1,CASSPKERRRSGYNEQFF,TGTGCCAGCAGCCCAAAAGAGAGGAGAAGGTCCGGATACAATGAGCAGTTCTTC
.,TRBJ2-1,few,TRBV20-1,CSGNPGYEHNEQFF,TGCAGTGGTAACCCAGGGTACGAACACAATGAGCAGTTCTTC
.,TRBJ2-7,few,TRBV30,CAWSVSFSYEQYF,TGTGCCTGGAGTGTATCATTCTCCTACGAGCAGTACTTC
TRBD2,TRBJ2-5,few,TRBV12-3/TRBV12-4,CASSVSGRGGETQYF,TGTGCCAGCAGTGTTAGCGGGAGAGGAGGAGAGACCCAGTACTTC
TRBD2,TRBJ2-5,few,TRBV12-5,CASGLWLAGSETQYF,TGTGCTAGTGGTTTATGGCTAGCGGGGTCAGAGACCCAGTACTTC
.,TRBJ2-3,.,TRBV7-2,CASSLGPGARIADTQYF,TGTGCCAGCAGCTTAGGGCCGGGTGCGCGGATAGCGGATACGCAGTATTTT
TRBD2,TRBJ2-3,few,TRBV20-1,CSASALWVSGGTDTQYF,TGCAGTGCTAGCGCTTTGTGGGTTAGCGGGGGCACAGATACGCAGTATTTT
TRBD1,TRBJ1-2,few,TRBV27,CASSERQGVNYGYTF,TGTGCCAGCAGTGAACGACAGGGGGTAAACTATGGCTACACCTTC
.,TRBJ2-7,.,TRBV5-1,CASSLPTTRREQYF,TGCGCCAGCAGCTTGCCGACCACTAGGCGGGAGCAGTACTTC
TRBD1,TRBJ2-6,.,TRBV5-1,CASSLKRQGLLSGANVLTF,TGCGCCAGCAGCTTGAAGAGACAGGGTCTACTCTCTGGGGCCAACGTCCTGACTTTC
.,TRBJ2-7,.,TRBV27,CDLKGIYEQYF,TGTGATCTCAAGGGTATCTACGAGCAGTACTTC
.,TRBJ2-5,.,TRBV6-2/TRBV6-3,CASSAAGRRETQYF,TGTGCCAGCAGCGCTGCAGGGAGGCGGGAGACCCAGTACTTC
.,TRBJ2-7,.,TRBV7-2,CASSLDGGRDTYEQYF,TGTGCCAGCAGCTTAGATGGGGGACGGGACACCTACGAGCAGTACTTC
.,TRBJ1-2,few,TRBV29-1,CSVEAVSNYGYTF,TGCAGCGTTGAAGCAGTTTCTAACTATGGCTACACCTTC
TRBD2,TRBJ2-1,once,TRBV4-2,CASSPYYGTRAEQFF,TGTGCCAGCAGCCCCTATTATGGGACTAGGGCGGAACAGTTCTTC
.,TRBJ2-3,.,TRBV6-2/TRBV6-3,CASRAPIGRTGVDTQYF,TGTGCCAGCAGGGCGCCCATCGGAAGGACTGGTGTCGATACGCAGTATTTT
.,TRBJ2-5,few,TRBV20-1,CSASGHLQETQYF,TGCAGTGCTAGTGGACACCTCCAAGAGACCCAGTACTTC